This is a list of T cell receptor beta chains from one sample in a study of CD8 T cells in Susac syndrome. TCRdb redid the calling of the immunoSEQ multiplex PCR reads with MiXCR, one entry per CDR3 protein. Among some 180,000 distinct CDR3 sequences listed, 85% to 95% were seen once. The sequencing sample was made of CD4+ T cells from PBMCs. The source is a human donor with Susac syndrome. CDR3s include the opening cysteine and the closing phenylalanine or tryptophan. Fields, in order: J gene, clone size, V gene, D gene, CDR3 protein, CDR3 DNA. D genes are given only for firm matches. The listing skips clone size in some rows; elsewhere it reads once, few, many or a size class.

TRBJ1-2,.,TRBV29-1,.,CSAGQIFDANGYTF,TGCAGCGCCGGCCAGATCTTCGATGCGAATGGCTACACCTTC
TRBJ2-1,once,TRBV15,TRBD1,CATSARTGWPNEQFF,TGTGCCACCAGCGCTCGGACAGGGTGGCCCAATGAGCAGTTCTTC
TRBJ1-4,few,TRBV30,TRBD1,CAGTGGTATNEKLFF,TGTGCCGGAACAGGGGGAACGGCAACTAATGAAAAACTGTTTTTT
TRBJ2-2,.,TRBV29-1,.,CSVEKSGGGELFF,TGCAGCGTTGAAAAAAGCGGAGGCGGGGAGCTGTTTTTT
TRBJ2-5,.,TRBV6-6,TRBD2,CASSQGREAETQYF,TGTGCCAGCAGCCAAGGGAGGGAGGCAGAGACCCAGTACTTC
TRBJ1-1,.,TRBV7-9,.,CASSFGQMNTEAFF,TGTGCCAGCAGCTTCGGTCAGATGAACACTGAAGCTTTCTTT
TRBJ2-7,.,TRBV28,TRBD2,CASSWLAGGLEQYF,TGTGCCAGCAGCTGGCTAGCGGGAGGGCTCGAGCAGTACTTC
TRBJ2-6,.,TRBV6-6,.,CASSYPSGANVLTF,TGTGCCAGCAGTTACCCCTCTGGGGCCAACGTCCTGACTTTC
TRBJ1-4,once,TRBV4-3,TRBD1,CASSQDLGDRGEKLFF,TGCGCCAGCAGCCAAGATCTTGGGGACAGGGGTGAAAAACTGTTTTTT
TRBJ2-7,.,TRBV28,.,CASSFVKTYEQYF,TGTGCCAGCAGTTTTGTGAAGACCTACGAGCAGTACTTC